This T cell receptor beta chain stems from a study of blood T cells in healthy people across ages. Primed by a sample-barcoded 5' primer and a J-beta primer mix, a second PCR proceeded for about 7 to 11 cycles. A minimum of 3 million CDR3-containing paired-end reads was obtained for each sample. TCRdb reanalysed the 5' RACE reads using MiXCR and keeps one entry per CDR3 protein. Of around 1,000,000 distinct CDR3 sequences detected, roughly a quarter appear once; the ten largest clones hold approximately 0.75%. Germline CDR1 and CDR2: MDHEN and SYDVKM. Trimming shortened V by 8 bases and J by 5 bases, and 15 bases separated the two germline ends. The CDR3 is 13 amino acids. The same sample was also used in a study of T cells of mothers and their children.

Sequenced input: blood. The chain carries TRBV28 and TRBJ2-5, with D possibly being TRBD2 (5 bases). The receptor comes from a girl aged 2 to 9 in good health. The CDR3 DNA sequence: TGTGCCAGCCGGAGCGGCCCCTGGGAGACCCAGTACTTC. Translation gives CASRSGPWETQYF.